Listed below are T cell receptor beta chains from one sample, sequenced in a study of Graves' ophthalmopathy and Graves' hyperthyroidism. In TCRdb, the multiplex PCR reads were re-called with MiXCR into one record per CDR3 protein. The sample includes about 16,000 distinct CDR3 sequences, roughly 50% of them seen just once. The sample comprised peripheral blood. The source of these receptors is a woman in her thirties or forties with stable Graves' hyperthyroidism. The CDR3 runs from the conserved cysteine through the conserved F or W. The D gene is left open where the match is weak. Where a row states a size, it is once, few, many or the class of an expanded clone; other rows omit it.

size	V	J	D	DNA	CDR3
medium-sized	TRBV2	TRBJ2-7	NA	TGTGCCAGCATAGGGGATCGGTACGAGCAGTACTTC	CASIGDRYEQYF
many	TRBV9	TRBJ2-2	TRBD1	TGTGCCAGCAGCCCCGGACAGGGGGCATTCGGGGAGCTGTTTTTT	CASSPGQGAFGELFF
NA	TRBV2	TRBJ1-1	TRBD1	TGTGCCAACTATTCCGAGACAGGGTGGACTGAAGCTTTCTTT	CANYSETGWTEAFF
NA	TRBV20-1	TRBJ2-3	TRBD2	TGCAGTGCTAGAGATAAAGAGGGGCTAGCGGGAGGGACGGCGTATTTT	CSARDKEGLAGGTAYF
many	TRBV19	TRBJ2-6	TRBD1	TGTGCCAGTAGTATGGGCGGACAGGGCCTATCTGGGGCCAACGTCCTGACTTTC	CASSMGGQGLSGANVLTF
NA	TRBV12-3/TRBV12-4	TRBJ1-2	NA	TGTGCCAGCATTACGGGGCACGACCTAGGCTATGGCTACACCTTC	CASITGHDLGYGYTF
many	TRBV5-1	TRBJ2-3	NA	TGCGCCAGCAACTTACAGACTGGAGGTAGCACAGATACGCAGTATTTT	CASNLQTGGSTDTQYF
many	TRBV29-1	TRBJ1-4	TRBD1	TGCAGCGTTACGACAGGGGGCGATGGTGAAAAACTGTTTTTT	CSVTTGGDGEKLFF
NA	TRBV9	TRBJ2-1	NA	TGTGCCAGCAGCGTAGCTACGGGCAGCAATGAGCAGTTCTTC	CASSVATGSNEQFF
once	TRBV10-3	TRBJ2-7	NA	TGTGCCATCAGTGAGGAACCCATCTACGAGCAGTACTTC	CAISEEPIYEQYF
NA	TRBV20-1	TRBJ2-1	TRBD2	TGCAGCGCCATGGGAGCTAGCGGGCTTAGCTCCTACAATGAGCAGTTCTTC	CSAMGASGLSSYNEQFF
NA	TRBV29-1	TRBJ2-1	NA	TGCAGCGTTTTGAACGATGAGCAGTTCTTC	CSVLNDEQFF
NA	TRBV2	TRBJ1-4	NA	TGTGCCAGCAGTGAGGTGCCAGGAAAACTGTTTTTT	CASSEVPGKLFF
NA	TRBV10-3	TRBJ2-1	TRBD1	TGTGCCATCAGTGAACCCGACAGGGACCATGAGCAGTTCTTC	CAISEPDRDHEQFF
NA	TRBV2	TRBJ2-3	NA	TGTGCCAGCCGTGTGGAGGAGAGCACAGATACGCAGCACTTT	CASRVEESTDTQHF
many	TRBV20-1	TRBJ1-1	TRBD1	TGCAGTGCTAGAGGAACCGGACAGGGGTACACTGAAGCTTTCTTT	CSARGTGQGYTEAFF
few	TRBV6-2/TRBV6-3	TRBJ1-5	NA	TGTGCCAGTAAGACAGTTTTCGATCAGCCCCAGCATTTT	CASKTVFDQPQHF
NA	TRBV7-9	TRBJ2-7	TRBD2	TGTGCCAGCGAGCCTAGCGGGTCCTACGAGCAGTACTTC	CASEPSGSYEQYF
NA	TRBV9	TRBJ2-2	NA	TGTGCCTGCAGCCAAAGTGGGGTGAACACCGGGGAGCTGTTTTTT	CACSQSGVNTGELFF
many	TRBV19	TRBJ1-2	NA	TGTGCCAGTAGTATGATGGTCCGAATTGGGGTTGGTGGCTACACCTTC	CASSMMVRIGVGGYTF
many	TRBV19	TRBJ2-1	TRBD2	TGTGCCAGTATGGCTAGCGGGGGGGCCGGTGAGCAGTTCTTC	CASMASGGAGEQFF
once	TRBV7-3	TRBJ2-7	NA	TGTGCCAGCAGCCCTAGACCAGGGGGACTCTACGAGCAGTACTTC	CASSPRPGGLYEQYF
many	TRBV7-2	TRBJ1-1	NA	TGTGCCAGCAGCCGGTGGGGTAACACTGAAGCTTTCTTT	CASSRWGNTEAFF
few	TRBV28	TRBJ1-2	TRBD1	TGTGCCAGCAGCCTCGAGGGACAGGGGTTAGGCTACACCTTC	CASSLEGQGLGYTF
NA	TRBV7-8	TRBJ2-7	NA	TGTGCCAGCAGCTTAGGTTGGATGGGAGATTCCGAGCAGTACTTC	CASSLGWMGDSEQYF